These 17 T cell receptor beta chains were sequenced from one sample in a study of cytomegalovirus exposure and HLA in healthy donors. In the PCR, 60 Vbeta and 13 Jbeta primers were used. Repertoires were generated with immunoSEQ multiplex PCR, while TCRdb's copy carries only in-frame clones and drops some. The sample contains 110,000 to 150,000 clones, roughly 80% of which appear only once. Sample: PBMCs. All receptors derive from a male donor in good health and CMV-seronegative.

There are a few counts of this clone. The V and J genes are TRBV4-3 and TRBJ1-1; D might be TRBD1 (5 bases). V was shortened by 0 bases and J by 10 bases, with 12 bases between the two germline ends. The CDR3 is 13 amino acids. CDR1 and CDR2 from the germline V gene are LGHNA and YSLEER. The CDR3 bases are TGCGCCAGCAGCCAAGAGGGGGGGGTGGGAGCTTTCTTT. Its protein is CASSQEGGVGAFF.

This chain uses TRBV7-3 with TRBJ1-3; D is ambiguous. Trimming removed 2 bases from V and 1 base from J, with 12 bases in between. The CDR3 spans 16 residues. Germline assignment: CDR1 SGHTA and CDR2 FQGTGA. The CDR3 region is CASSLFVTGSGNTIYF. CDR3 sequence (DNA): TGTGCCAGCAGCTTATTCGTGACCGGGTCTGGAAACACCATATATTTT.

The V call is TRBV6-4, the J call TRBJ1-2; maybe TRBD1 (5 bases). The V end was cut by 5 bases, the J end by 1 base, with 14 bases between. Germline lookup yields CDR1 MRHNA and CDR2 SNTAGT. CDR3 length equals 15 residues. CDR3 DNA sequence: TGTGCCAGCAGTCCCGGGGGGACCCTTAACTATGGCTACACCTTC. It encodes CASSPGGTLNYGYTF.

J is TRBJ1-5 and V is TRBV28, with 9 bases matching TRBD1. The CDR3 is 15 residues long. V dropped 6 bases and J dropped 0; count of bases not matched to a gene: 3. CDR1 is MDHEN and CDR2 is SYDVKM in the germline V gene. CDR3: CASRRTGVSNQPQHF. CDR3 sequence (DNA): TGTGCCAGCAGGAGGACAGGGGTTAGCAATCAGCCCCAGCATTTT.

The chain joins TRBV4-3 to TRBJ1-4, with 8 bases aligning to TRBD1. The germline V gene has CDR1 LGHNA and CDR2 YSLEER. This CDR3 spans 17 amino acids. V dropped 1 base and J dropped 4; count of bases not matched to a gene: 8. CDR3 sequence: CASSQGPTGVNNEKLFF. The DNA for the CDR3 is TGCGCCAGCAGCCAAGGACCGACAGGGGTGAATAATGAAAAACTGTTTTTT.

This chain uses TRBV7-8 with TRBJ1-5, with TRBD1 as a possible D gene (5 bases). CDR1 is SGHVS, CDR2 FQNEAQ, per germline. Trimming shortened V by 4 bases and J by 9 bases, and 13 bases separated the two germline ends. The CDR3 totals 13 residues. CDR3 sequence (DNA): TGTGCCAGCAGCTCCGGAGGGGCACGGCCCCAGCATTTT. It codes for CASSSGGARPQHF.

The count of this clone is one. This chain uses TRBV10-1 with TRBJ1-6; 12 nucleotides agree with TRBD1. The CDR3 contains 17 residues. CDR1 and CDR2 from the germline V gene are WNHNN and SYGVQD (reference sequence). V lost 9 bases to trimming and J lost 2 bases; unmatched junction nucleotides: 8. This chain's CDR3 is CARTPGQGAPYNSPLHF. In DNA form, the CDR3 reads TGCGCCAGGACACCGGGACAGGGGGCCCCCTATAATTCACCCCTCCACTTT.

This clone was detected once. This chain connects TRBV7-3 to TRBJ1-3, with no clear D. V gave up 1 base and J gave up 1 base, with 11 bases separating them. This CDR3 is built from 16 residues. Germline-derived CDR1 and CDR2 are SGHTA and FQGTGA. The CDR3 DNA reads as TGTGCCAGCAGCTTAAACGATCCTCGGTCTGGAAACACCATATATTTT. Translating it yields CASSLNDPRSGNTIYF.

The chain links TRBV5-4 to TRBJ2-3; perhaps TRBD1 as D (6 bases). The germline gives CDR1 SGHNT, CDR2 YYREEE (reference sequence). The CDR3 extends over 16 amino acids. Trimming cost V 0 bases and J 6 bases, with 17 bases left between them. The CDR3 sequence: CASSLGVAGDVDTQYF. The CDR3 DNA sequence: TGTGCCAGCAGCTTGGGAGTGGCAGGGGATGTGGATACGCAGTATTTT.

The chain joins TRBV5-1 to TRBJ2-5, with D perhaps matching TRBD2 (6 bases). This CDR3 region has 14 residues. Trimming removed 0 bases at V and 9 bases at J, with 15 bases between. Per the germline V gene, CDR1 is SGHRS and CDR2 is YFSETQ. The CDR3 DNA follows: TGCGCCAGCAGCTTGGAGGGAGGCAAAGCGGCCCAGTACTTC. The encoded protein is CASSLEGGKAAQYF.

CDR3 nucleotides: TGCGCCAGCAAGAGGGATCGGGACACCGGGGAGCTGTTTTTT. Translated: CASKRDRDTGELFF. The chain employs TRBV10-1 and TRBJ2-2; D might be TRBD2 (5 bases). The CDR3 spans 14 residues. V was shortened by 7 bases and J by 3 bases, with 12 bases between the two germline ends. Germline assignment: CDR1 WNHNN and CDR2 SYGVQD (reference sequence).

This clone appeared a few times. The chain uses TRBV6-5 and TRBJ1-1, with TRBD1 matching 10 bases. V lost 4 bases and J lost 6; bases outside the gene matches: 11. The CDR3 extends over 16 amino acids. Germline V lookup: CDR1 MNHEY, CDR2 SVGAGI. This CDR3 is CASSSLRQGARAEAFF. CDR3 in DNA: TGTGCCAGCAGTTCGCTACGACAGGGGGCGCGCGCTGAAGCTTTCTTT.

This sequence joins TRBV5-6 and TRBJ2-7; 7 bases match TRBD1. The CDR3 is made up of 16 amino acids. Trimming cost V 0 bases and J 0 bases; bases outside gene matches: 6. Germline loops: CDR1 SGHDT, CDR2 YYEEEE. CDR3 DNA: TGTGCCAGCAGCTTGGCCGTCGGACAGGCCTCCTACGAGCAGTACTTC. Its translation: CASSLAVGQASYEQYF. Complete variable domain (other parts from reference TRBV5-6 and TRBJ2-7): DAGVTQSPTHLIKTRGQQVTLRCSPKSGHDTVSWYQQALGQGPQFIFQYYEEEERQRGNFPDRFSGHQFPNYSSELNVNALLLGDSALYLCASSLAVGQASYEQYFGPGTRLTVT.

The chain links TRBV10-3 to TRBJ1-1; the match to TRBD1 covers 7 bases. With 2 bases clipped from V and 1 base from J, the junction kept 1 base outside the gene matches. Looked up from germline, CDR1 is ENHRY and CDR2 is SYGVKD. This CDR3 spans 14 amino acids. The CDR3 sequence: CAISERGPNTEAFF. The CDR3 bases are TGTGCCATCAGTGAGAGGGGGCCGAACACTGAAGCTTTCTTT.

The chain is built from TRBV29-1 and TRBJ1-2, with D possibly TRBD1 on 6 matching bases. The V gene's germline CDR1 is SQVTM and CDR2 ANQGSEA. Trimming cost V 4 bases and J 8 bases, with 20 bases left between them. The CDR3 length is 14 residues. CDR3 in DNA: TGCAGCGTTGTTAACAGGGCCTCCTCGCCGGGCTACACCTTC. Protein: CSVVNRASSPGYTF.

The chain recombines TRBV11-2 with TRBJ2-7, with D maybe TRBD1 (6 bases). CDR1 SGHAT and CDR2 FQNNGV come from the germline V gene. The CDR3 extends over 16 amino acids. The germline V and J ends were trimmed by 5 bases and 5 bases, with 22 bases remaining between them. CDR3 sequence reads: CASSRPFRGEGDEQYF. CDR3 sequence (DNA): TGTGCCAGCAGCAGACCCTTCAGGGGAGAGGGGGACGAGCAGTACTTC.

The gene calls are TRBV4-3 and TRBJ2-1; tentative D call: TRBD2 (6 bases). Germline V CDR1 and CDR2: LGHNA, YSLEER. The CDR3 consists of 18 residues. V lost 0 bases, J lost 5 bases, and 20 bases lay in between. CDR3 loop: CASSQDLDYEAVNNEQFF. The CDR3 DNA sequence: TGCGCCAGCAGCCAAGATTTGGACTACGAGGCGGTTAACAATGAGCAGTTCTTC.